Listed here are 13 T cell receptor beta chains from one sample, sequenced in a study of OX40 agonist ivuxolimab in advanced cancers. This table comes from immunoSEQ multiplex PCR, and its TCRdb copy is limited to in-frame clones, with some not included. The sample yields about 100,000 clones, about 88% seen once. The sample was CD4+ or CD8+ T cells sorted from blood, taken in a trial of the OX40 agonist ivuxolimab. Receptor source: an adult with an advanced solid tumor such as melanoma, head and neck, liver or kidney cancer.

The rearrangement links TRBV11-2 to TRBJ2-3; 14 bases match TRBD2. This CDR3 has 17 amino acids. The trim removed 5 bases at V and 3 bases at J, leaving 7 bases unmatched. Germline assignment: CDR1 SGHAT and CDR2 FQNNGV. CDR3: CASSLGTSGSGTDTQYF. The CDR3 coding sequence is TGTGCCAGCAGCCTAGGGACTAGCGGGAGCGGTACAGATACGCAGTATTTT.

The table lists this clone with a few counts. CDR3 region: CSVGPDLSYNEQFF. DNA for the CDR3: TGCAGCGTTGGACCGGACTTGTCCTACAATGAGCAGTTCTTC. The chain has TRBV29-1 and TRBJ2-1; D possibly corresponds to TRBD2 (5 bases). The CDR3 extends over 14 amino acids. Germline V gene data show CDR1 as SQVTM and CDR2 as ANQGSEA. Trimming removed 4 bases from V and 1 base from J, with 11 bases in between.

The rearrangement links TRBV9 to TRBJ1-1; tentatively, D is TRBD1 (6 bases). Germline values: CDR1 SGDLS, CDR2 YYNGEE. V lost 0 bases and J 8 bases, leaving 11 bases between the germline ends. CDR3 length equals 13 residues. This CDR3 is CASSVEGGLEAFF. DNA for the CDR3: TGTGCCAGCAGCGTAGAGGGGGGATTAGAAGCTTTCTTT.

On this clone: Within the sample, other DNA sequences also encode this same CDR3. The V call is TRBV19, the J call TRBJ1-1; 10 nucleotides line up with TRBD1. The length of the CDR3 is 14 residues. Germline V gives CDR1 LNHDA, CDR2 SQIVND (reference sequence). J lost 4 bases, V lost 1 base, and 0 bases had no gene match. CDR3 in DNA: TGTGCCAGTAGTATAGGGACAGGGGGCACTGAAGCTTTCTTT. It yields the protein CASSIGTGGTEAFF.

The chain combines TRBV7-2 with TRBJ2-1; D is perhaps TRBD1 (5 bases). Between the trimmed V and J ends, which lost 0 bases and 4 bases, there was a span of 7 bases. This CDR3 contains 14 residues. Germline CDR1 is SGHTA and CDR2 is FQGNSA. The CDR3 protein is CASSLATAYNEQFF. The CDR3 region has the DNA TGTGCCAGCAGCTTAGCGACAGCATACAATGAGCAGTTCTTC.

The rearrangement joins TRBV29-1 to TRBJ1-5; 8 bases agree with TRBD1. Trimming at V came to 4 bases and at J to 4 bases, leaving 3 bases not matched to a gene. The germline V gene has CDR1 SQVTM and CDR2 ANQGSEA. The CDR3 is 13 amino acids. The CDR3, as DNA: TGCAGCGTTGCAGGGGGCCGAAATCAGCCCCAGCATTTT. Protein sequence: CSVAGGRNQPQHF.

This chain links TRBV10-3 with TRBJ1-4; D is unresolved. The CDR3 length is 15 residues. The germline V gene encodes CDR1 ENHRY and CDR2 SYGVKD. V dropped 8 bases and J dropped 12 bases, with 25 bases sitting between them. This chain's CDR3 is CAISPRTGFQEELFF. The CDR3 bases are TGTGCCATCTCTCCACGTACCGGCTTTCAGGAGGAACTGTTTTTT.

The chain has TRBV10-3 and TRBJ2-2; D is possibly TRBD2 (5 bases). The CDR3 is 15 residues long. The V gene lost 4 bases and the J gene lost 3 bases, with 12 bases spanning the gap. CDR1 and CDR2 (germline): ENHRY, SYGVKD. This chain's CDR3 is CAISAVGVDTGELFF. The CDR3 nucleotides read TGTGCCATCAGTGCCGTCGGGGTGGACACCGGGGAGCTGTTTTTT.

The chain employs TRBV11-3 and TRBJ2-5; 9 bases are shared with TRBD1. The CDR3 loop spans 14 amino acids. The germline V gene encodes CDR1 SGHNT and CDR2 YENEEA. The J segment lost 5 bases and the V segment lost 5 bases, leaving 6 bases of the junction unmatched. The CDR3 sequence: CASSEGTGRETQYF. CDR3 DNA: TGTGCCAGCAGCGAAGGGACAGGGAGGGAGACCCAGTACTTC.

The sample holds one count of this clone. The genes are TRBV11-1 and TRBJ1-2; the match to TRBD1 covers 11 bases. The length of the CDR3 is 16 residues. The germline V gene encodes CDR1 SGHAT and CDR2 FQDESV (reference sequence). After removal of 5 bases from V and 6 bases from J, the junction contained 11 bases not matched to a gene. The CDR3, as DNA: TGTGCCAGCAGCCGCCTTGGACAGGGGGCAGGAAATGGCTACACCTTC. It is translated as CASSRLGQGAGNGYTF.

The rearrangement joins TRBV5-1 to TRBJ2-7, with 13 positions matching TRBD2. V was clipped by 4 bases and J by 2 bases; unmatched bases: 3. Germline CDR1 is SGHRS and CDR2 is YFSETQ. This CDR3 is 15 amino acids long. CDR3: CASSRTSGRAYEQYF. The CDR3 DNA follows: TGCGCCAGCAGCCGTACTAGCGGGAGGGCCTACGAGCAGTACTTC. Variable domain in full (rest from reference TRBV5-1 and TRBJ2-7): KAGVTQTPRYLIKTRGQQVTLSCSPISGHRSVSWYQQTPGQGLQFLFEYFSETQRNKGNFPGRFSGRQFSNSRSEMNVSTLELGDSALYLCASSRTSGRAYEQYFGPGTRLTVT.

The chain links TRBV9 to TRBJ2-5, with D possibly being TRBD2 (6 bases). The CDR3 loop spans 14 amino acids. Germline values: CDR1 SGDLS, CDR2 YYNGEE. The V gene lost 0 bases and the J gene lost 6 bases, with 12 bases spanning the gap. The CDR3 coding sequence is TGTGCCAGCAGCGTAGTATCGGGAGCGAAGACCCAGTACTTC. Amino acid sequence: CASSVVSGAKTQYF.

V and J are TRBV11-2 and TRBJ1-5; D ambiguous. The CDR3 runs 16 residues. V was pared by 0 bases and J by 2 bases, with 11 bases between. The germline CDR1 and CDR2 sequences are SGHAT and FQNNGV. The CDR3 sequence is CASSLDQGSGNQPQHF. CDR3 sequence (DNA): TGTGCCAGCAGCTTAGATCAAGGCAGCGGCAATCAGCCCCAGCATTTT. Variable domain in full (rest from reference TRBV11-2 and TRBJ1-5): EAGVAQSPRYKIIEKRQSVAFWCNPISGHATLYWYQQILGQGPKLLIQFQNNGVVDDSQLPKDRFSAERLKGVDSTLKIQPAKLEDSAVYLCASSLDQGSGNQPQHFGDGTRLSIL.